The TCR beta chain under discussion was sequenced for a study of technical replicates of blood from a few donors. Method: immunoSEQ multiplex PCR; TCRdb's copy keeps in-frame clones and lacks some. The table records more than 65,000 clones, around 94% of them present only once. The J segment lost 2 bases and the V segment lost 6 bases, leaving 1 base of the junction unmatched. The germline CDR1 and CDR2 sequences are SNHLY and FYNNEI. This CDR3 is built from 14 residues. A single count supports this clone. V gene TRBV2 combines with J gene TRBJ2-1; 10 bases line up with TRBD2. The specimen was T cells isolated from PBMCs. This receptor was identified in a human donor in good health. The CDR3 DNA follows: TGTGCCAGCAGGAGCGGGAGGGCCTACAATGAGCAGTTCTTC. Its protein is CASRSGRAYNEQFF. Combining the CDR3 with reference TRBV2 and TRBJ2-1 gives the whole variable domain EPEVTQTPSHQVTQMGQEVILRCVPISNHLYFYWYRQILGQKVEFLVSFYNNEISEKSEIFDDQFSVERPDGSNFTLKIRSTKLEDSAMYFCASRSGRAYNEQFFGPGTRLTVL.